This T cell receptor (beta chain) was sequenced during a study of T cell changes during pregnancy in multiple sclerosis. For this clone: This CDR3 is also generated by other DNA sequences in the sample.

The protocol was immunoSEQ multiplex PCR, while the TCRdb copy is restricted to in-frame clones and leaves out a portion. The table has under 45,000 clones, 96% seen once. This CDR3 contains 13 residues. Germline CDR1 and CDR2: SGHRS and YFSETQ. The junction had 1 base not matched to a gene; V was cut back by 0 bases and J by 5 bases. The chain combines TRBV5-1 with TRBJ2-5, with 7 bases fitting TRBD1. This sequence was found in a female donor with multiple sclerosis, enrolled in a pregnancy study. Material: peripheral blood, obtained in the second trimester of pregnancy. CDR3 coding DNA: TGCGCCAGCAGCTTGGGCAGGGGGGAGACCCAGTACTTC. It encodes CASSLGRGETQYF.